This T cell receptor (beta chain) was documented in a study of T cell repertoires in cytomegalovirus infection. This CDR3 spans 13 amino acids. V was trimmed by 3 bases and J by 1 base, leaving 9 bases between them. Germline loops: CDR1 SQVTM, CDR2 ANQGSEA. Via MiXCR, TCRdb re-called the reads, giving one row per CDR3 protein. The sample carries roughly 200,000 distinct CDR3 sequences, roughly 9.8% recorded once. This clonotype was seen at least ten times. The chain couples TRBV29-1 to TRBJ1-1; D not resolved. The sequencing sample was made of PBMCs. The sequence derives from a human donor in good health (CMV status not recorded). Some clones in this sample may be carry-over from other donors' samples. CDR3 bases: TGCAGCGTTGAGACGGCGAAGAACACTGAAGCTTTCTTT. Its protein product is CSVETAKNTEAFF.